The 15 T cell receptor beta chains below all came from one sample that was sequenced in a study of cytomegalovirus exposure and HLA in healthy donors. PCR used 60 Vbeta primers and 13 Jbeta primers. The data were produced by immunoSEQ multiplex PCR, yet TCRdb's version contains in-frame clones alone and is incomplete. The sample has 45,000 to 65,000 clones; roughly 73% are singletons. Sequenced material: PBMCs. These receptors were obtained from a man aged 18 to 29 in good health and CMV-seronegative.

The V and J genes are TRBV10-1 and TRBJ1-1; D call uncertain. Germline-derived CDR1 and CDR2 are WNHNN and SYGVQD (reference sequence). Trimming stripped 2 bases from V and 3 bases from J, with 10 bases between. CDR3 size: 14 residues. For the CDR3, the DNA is TGCGCCAGCAGTGAGAGCAGGTCGGACACTGAAGCTTTCTTT. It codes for CASSESRSDTEAFF.

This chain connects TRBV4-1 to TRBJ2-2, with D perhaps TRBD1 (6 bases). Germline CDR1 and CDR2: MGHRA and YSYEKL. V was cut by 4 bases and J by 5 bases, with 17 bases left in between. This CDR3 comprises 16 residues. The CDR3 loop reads CASSRRDMGMTGELFF. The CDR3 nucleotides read TGCGCCAGCAGCCGCCGGGACATGGGTATGACCGGGGAGCTGTTTTTT.

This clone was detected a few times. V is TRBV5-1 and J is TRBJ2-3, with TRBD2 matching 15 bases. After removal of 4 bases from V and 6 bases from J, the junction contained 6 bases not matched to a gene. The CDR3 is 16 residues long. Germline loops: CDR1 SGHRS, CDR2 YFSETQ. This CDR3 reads CASSPGLAGGGDTQYF. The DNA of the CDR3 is TGCGCCAGCAGCCCGGGACTAGCGGGAGGCGGGGATACGCAGTATTTT.

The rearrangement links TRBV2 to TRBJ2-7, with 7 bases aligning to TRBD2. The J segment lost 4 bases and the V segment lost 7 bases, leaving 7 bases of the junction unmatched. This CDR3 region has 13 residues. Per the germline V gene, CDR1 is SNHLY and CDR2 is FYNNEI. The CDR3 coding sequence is TGTGCCAGCATCTCGCGGGAGAAATACGAGCAGTACTTC. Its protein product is CASISREKYEQYF.

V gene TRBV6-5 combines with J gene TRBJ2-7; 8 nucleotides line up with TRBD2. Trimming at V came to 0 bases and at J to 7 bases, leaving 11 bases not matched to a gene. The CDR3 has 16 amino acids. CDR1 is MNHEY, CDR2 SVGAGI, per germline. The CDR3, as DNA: TGTGCCAGCAGTTACTCGGAAGTAGCGGGGTTAAGGGAGCAGTACTTC. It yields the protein CASSYSEVAGLREQYF.

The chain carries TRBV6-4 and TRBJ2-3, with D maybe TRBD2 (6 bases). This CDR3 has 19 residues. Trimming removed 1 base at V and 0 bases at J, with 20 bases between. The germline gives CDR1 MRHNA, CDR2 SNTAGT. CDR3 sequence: CASSDLNSVGGDSTDTQYF. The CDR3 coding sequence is TGTGCCAGCAGTGACTTGAATAGTGTCGGGGGAGACAGCACAGATACGCAGTATTTT.

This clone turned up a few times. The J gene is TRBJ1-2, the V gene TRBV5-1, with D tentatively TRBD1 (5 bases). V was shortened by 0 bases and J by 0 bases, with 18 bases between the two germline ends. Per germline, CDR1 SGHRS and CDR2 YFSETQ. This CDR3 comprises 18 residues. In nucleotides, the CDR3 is TGCGCCAGCAGCTTGGGGACATTAACAGCAATAGCTAACTATGGCTACACCTTC. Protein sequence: CASSLGTLTAIANYGYTF.

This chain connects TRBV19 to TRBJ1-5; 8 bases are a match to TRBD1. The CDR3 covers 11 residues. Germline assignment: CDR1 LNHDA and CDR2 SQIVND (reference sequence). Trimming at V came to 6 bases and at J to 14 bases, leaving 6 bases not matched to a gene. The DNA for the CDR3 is TGTGCCAGTAGCCAAGGACAGGGTGAGCATTTT. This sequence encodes CASSQGQGEHF.

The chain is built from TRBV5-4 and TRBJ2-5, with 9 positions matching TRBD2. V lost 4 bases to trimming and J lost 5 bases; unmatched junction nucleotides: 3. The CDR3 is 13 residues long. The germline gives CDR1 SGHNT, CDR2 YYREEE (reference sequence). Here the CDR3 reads CASSGGLAETQYF. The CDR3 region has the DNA TGTGCCAGCAGCGGCGGACTAGCGGAGACCCAGTACTTC. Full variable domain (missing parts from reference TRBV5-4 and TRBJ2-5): ETGVTQSPTHLIKTRGQQVTLRCSSQSGHNTVSWYQQALGQGPQFIFQYYREEENGRGNFPPRFSGLQFPNYSSELNVNALELDDSALYLCASSGGLAETQYFGPGTRLLVL.

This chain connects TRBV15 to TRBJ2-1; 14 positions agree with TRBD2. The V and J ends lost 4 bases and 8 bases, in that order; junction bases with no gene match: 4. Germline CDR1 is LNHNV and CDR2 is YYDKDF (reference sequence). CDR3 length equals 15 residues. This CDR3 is CATSKGLAGVHEQFF. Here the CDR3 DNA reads TGTGCCACCAGCAAGGGACTAGCGGGAGTTCATGAGCAGTTCTTC.

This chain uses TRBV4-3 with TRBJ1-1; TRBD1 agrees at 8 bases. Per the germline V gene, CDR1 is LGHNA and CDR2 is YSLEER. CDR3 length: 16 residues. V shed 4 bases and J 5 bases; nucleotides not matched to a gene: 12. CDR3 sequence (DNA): TGCGCCAGCAGCCGGATTTCAGGGGGCGCAGGGACTGAAGCTTTCTTT. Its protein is CASSRISGGAGTEAFF.

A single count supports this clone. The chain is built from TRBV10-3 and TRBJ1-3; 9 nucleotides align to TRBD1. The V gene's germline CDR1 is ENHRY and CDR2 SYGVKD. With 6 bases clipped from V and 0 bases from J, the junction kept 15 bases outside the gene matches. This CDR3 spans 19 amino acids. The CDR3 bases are TGTGCCATCAGCCCCGGGACAGGGCCTTCCACTTTCTCTGGAAACACCATATATTTT. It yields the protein CAISPGTGPSTFSGNTIYF.

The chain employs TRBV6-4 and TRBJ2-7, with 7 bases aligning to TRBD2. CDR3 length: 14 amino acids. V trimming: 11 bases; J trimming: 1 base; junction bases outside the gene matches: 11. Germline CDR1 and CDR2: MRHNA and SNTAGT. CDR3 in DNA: TGTGCCTGGGAGGGGCCGGGACTTTCCTACGAGCAGTACTTC. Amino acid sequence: CAWEGPGLSYEQYF.

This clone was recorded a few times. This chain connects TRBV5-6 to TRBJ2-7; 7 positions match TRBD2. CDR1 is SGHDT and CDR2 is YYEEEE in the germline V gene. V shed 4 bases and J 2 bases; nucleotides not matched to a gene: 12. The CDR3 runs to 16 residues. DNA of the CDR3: TGTGCCAGCAGCCTCCGGCCTAGCGGCACGGCCTACGAGCAGTACTTC. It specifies CASSLRPSGTAYEQYF.

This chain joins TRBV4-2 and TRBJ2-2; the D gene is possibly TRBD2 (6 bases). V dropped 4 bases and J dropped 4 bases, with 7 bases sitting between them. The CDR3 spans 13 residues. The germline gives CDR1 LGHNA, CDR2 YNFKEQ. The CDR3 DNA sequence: TGTGCCAGCAGCCCGGAGGGCACCGGGGAGCTGTTTTTT. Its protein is CASSPEGTGELFF.